This is a list of T cell receptor beta chains from one sample in a study of cytomegalovirus exposure and HLA in healthy donors. Profiling relied on immunoSEQ multiplex PCR, and the TCRdb table lists in-frame clones only, not all of them. The table includes under 200,000 clones, 80% to 90% detected once. Sequenced sample: PBMCs. All receptors come from a man aged 18 to 29 in good health and CMV-seropositive. The CDR3 runs from the conserved cysteine through the conserved F or W. D genes are given only for firm matches.

D: NA
length: 14
V: TRBV11-2
CDR3: CASSLAGTGNTIYF

D: NA
length: 14
V: TRBV19
CDR3: CASTVLQANTEAFF

D: TRBD1
length: 15
V: TRBV4-1
CDR3: CASSPSTGSADTQYF

D: NA
length: 15
V: TRBV11-2
CDR3: CASSSTRDSLAEQYF

D: NA
length: 15
V: TRBV9
CDR3: CASSVAQDSRYGYTF

D: NA
length: 14
V: TRBV30
CDR3: CASRLDSYNSPLHF

D: NA
length: 14
V: TRBV7-2
CDR3: CASSPVGAGNTIYF

D: NA
length: 15
V: TRBV4-3
CDR3: CASSQDGQGSNIQYF

D: NA
length: 19
V: TRBV7-2
CDR3: CASSLSSGLGSSYNSPLHF

D: TRBD2
length: 16
V: TRBV5-1
CDR3: CASSLAGTSGADTQYF

D: NA
length: 11
V: TRBV6-5
CDR3: CASRDFYGYTF

D: TRBD1
length: 19
V: TRBV4-1
CDR3: CASSHRGQGRPATNEKLFF

D: NA
length: 14
V: TRBV5-8
CDR3: CASSARGLGNTIYF

D: NA
length: 15
V: TRBV28
CDR3: CASSFKGQINEKLFF

D: NA
length: 12
V: TRBV28
CDR3: CASTQGGYGYTF

D: TRBD1
length: 15
V: TRBV5-1
CDR3: CASSSSGTGLETQYF

D: NA
length: 12
V: TRBV5-1
CDR3: CASSLNLDEQFF

D: NA
length: 15
V: TRBV9
CDR3: CASSPSRANTGELFF

D: TRBD2
length: 15
V: TRBV29-1
CDR3: CSVRGDGRGVYEQYF

D: TRBD1
length: 15
V: TRBV5-1
CDR3: CASSQGQGGNQPQHF

D: NA
length: 11
V: TRBV2
CDR3: CASGDSPEAFF

D: TRBD2
length: 16
V: TRBV27
CDR3: CASSLWGRGGQETQYF

D: NA
length: 15
V: TRBV5-1
CDR3: CASSSGGGGSYEQYF

D: NA
length: 14
V: TRBV15
CDR3: CATSRGANNQPQHF

D: NA
length: 16
V: TRBV28
CDR3: CASSQGGGRGGYGYTF

D: TRBD1
length: 13
V: TRBV29-1
CDR3: CSVAFGQGVEQYF

D: TRBD1
length: 16
V: TRBV18
CDR3: CASSPGQGVAGNTIYF

D: TRBD1
length: 15
V: TRBV6-1
CDR3: CASSAREGAGTEAFF

D: TRBD2
length: 15
V: TRBV4-3
CDR3: CASSQEGRGAYEQYF

D: NA
length: 15
V: TRBV30
CDR3: CAWSVGPSPADTQYF

D: NA
length: 15
V: TRBV19
CDR3: CASTRVAVGHQPQHF

D: TRBD1
length: 16
V: TRBV13
CDR3: CASSPPQGYNADTQYF

D: TRBD1
length: 17
V: TRBV28
CDR3: CASSSRTGASFTGELFF

D: NA
length: 16
V: TRBV21-1
CDR3: CASSKRGETVNTEAFF

D: TRBD1
length: 13
V: TRBV6-5
CDR3: CASSRQGAREQYF

D: TRBD1
length: 16
V: TRBV5-1
CDR3: CASSLRDGTDSYEQYF

D: NA
length: 16
V: TRBV7-2
CDR3: CASSLSSGQTNYGYTF

D: NA
length: 14
V: TRBV19
CDR3: CASSMVDLNTEAFF

D: NA
length: 14
V: TRBV9
CDR3: CASSPRGNTGELFF

D: TRBD1
length: 13
V: TRBV19
CDR3: CASSYRGNTEAFF

D: TRBD2
length: 16
V: TRBV7-6
CDR3: CASRRGLAGGQETQYF